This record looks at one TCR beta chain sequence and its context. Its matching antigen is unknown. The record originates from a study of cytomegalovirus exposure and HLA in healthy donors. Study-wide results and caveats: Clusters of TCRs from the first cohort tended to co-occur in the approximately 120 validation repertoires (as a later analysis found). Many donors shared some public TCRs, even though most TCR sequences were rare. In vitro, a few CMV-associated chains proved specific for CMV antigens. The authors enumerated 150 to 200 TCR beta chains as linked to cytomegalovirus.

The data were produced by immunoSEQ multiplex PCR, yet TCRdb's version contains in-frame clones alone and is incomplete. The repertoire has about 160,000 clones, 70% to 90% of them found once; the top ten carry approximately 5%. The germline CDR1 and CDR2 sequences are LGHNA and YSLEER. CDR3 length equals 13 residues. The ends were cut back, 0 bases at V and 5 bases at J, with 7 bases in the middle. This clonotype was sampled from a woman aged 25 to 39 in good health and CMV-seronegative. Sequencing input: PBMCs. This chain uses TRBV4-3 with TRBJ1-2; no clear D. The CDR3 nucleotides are TGCGCCAGCAGCCAAGATTCGGGGTATGGCTACACCTTC. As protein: CASSQDSGYGYTF.